A single sample is the source of the 12 T cell receptor beta chains below, sequenced in a study of T cell responses to AZD1222 COVID-19 vaccine. The protocol was immunoSEQ multiplex PCR, while the TCRdb copy is restricted to in-frame clones and leaves out a portion. The sample has around 120,000 clones, 92% seen once. Sequenced material: peripheral blood, taken on day 0 of AZD1222 vaccination. Receptors originate from an adult in good health.

This chain joins TRBV7-6 and TRBJ2-5, with D possibly being TRBD2 (6 bases). This CDR3 region has 15 residues. The germline gives CDR1 SGHVS, CDR2 FNYEAQ. Trimming removed 2 bases from V and 5 bases from J, with 15 bases in between. This CDR3 reads CASSLSMGLAETQYF. The CDR3 coding sequence is TGTGCCAGCAGCTTATCAATGGGACTGGCTGAGACCCAGTACTTC.

The rearrangement uses TRBV14 and TRBJ2-3; D remains unclear. Trimming left V 1 base short and J 0 bases short, with 8 bases between. CDR1 SGHDN and CDR2 FVKESK come from the germline V gene. The CDR3 is 15 amino acids. The CDR3 region has the DNA TGTGCCAGCAGCCAAGGACTCACTAGCACAGATACGCAGTATTTT. Amino acids: CASSQGLTSTDTQYF.

J is TRBJ2-7 and V is TRBV2, with 7 bases matching TRBD1. The germline gives CDR1 SNHLY, CDR2 FYNNEI. There are 12 residues in the CDR3. Trimming cost V 10 bases and J 4 bases; bases outside gene matches: 7. The DNA of the CDR3 is TGTGCCACCCGGGACAGACAGTACGAGCAGTACTTC. Translating gives CATRDRQYEQYF. The full variable domain, rest sourced from reference TRBV2 and TRBJ2-7, is EPEVTQTPSHQVTQMGQEVILRCVPISNHLYFYWYRQILGQKVEFLVSFYNNEISEKSEIFDDQFSVERPDGSNFTLKIRSTKLEDSAMYFCATRDRQYEQYFGPGTRLTVT.

The V call is TRBV10-2, the J call TRBJ1-4; D is possibly TRBD1 (5 bases). Germline loops: CDR1 WSHSY, CDR2 SAAADI. V dropped 1 base and J dropped 10 bases, with 22 bases sitting between them. This CDR3 spans 17 amino acids. The CDR3 spells CASSEWVGASGAGKLFF. The CDR3 nucleotides read TGCGCCAGCAGTGAGTGGGTCGGGGCCAGTGGTGCAGGAAAACTGTTTTTT.

The chain links TRBV28 to TRBJ2-5; TRBD2 agrees at 9 bases. The CDR3 contains 15 residues. Per germline, CDR1 MDHEN and CDR2 SYDVKM. Trimming cost V 7 bases and J 4 bases; bases outside gene matches: 10. DNA of the CDR3: TGTGCCAGCAAGGAAGACCTAGCGGGACTAGAGACCCAGTACTTC. This gives the protein CASKEDLAGLETQYF.

V gene TRBV7-6 combines with J gene TRBJ2-4; D is uncertain. The CDR3 is 17 amino acids. Germline-derived CDR1 and CDR2 are SGHVS and FNYEAQ. V was pared by 5 bases and J by 0 bases, with 17 bases between. CDR3 coding DNA: TGTGCCAGCAGCCCCGCCGGTTTGGCAGGAGCCAAAAACATTCAGTACTTC. Amino acid sequence: CASSPAGLAGAKNIQYF.

The rearrangement joins TRBV2 to TRBJ2-7; D call uncertain. Trimming stripped 6 bases from V and 1 base from J, with 10 bases between. CDR1 and CDR2 from the germline V gene are SNHLY and FYNNEI. The CDR3 runs to 13 residues. Here the CDR3 DNA reads TGTGCCAGCAGGAACTCCGGGTCCTACGAGCAGTACTTC. Encoded protein: CASRNSGSYEQYF. Full variable domain (rest looked up from reference TRBV2 and TRBJ2-7): EPEVTQTPSHQVTQMGQEVILRCVPISNHLYFYWYRQILGQKVEFLVSFYNNEISEKSEIFDDQFSVERPDGSNFTLKIRSTKLEDSAMYFCASRNSGSYEQYFGPGTRLTVT.

CDR3 protein: CASSWGHLNTEAFF. The CDR3 DNA reads TGTGCCAGTAGTTGGGGACACCTGAACACTGAAGCTTTCTTT. This chain joins TRBV19 and TRBJ1-1; possibly TRBD1 for D (6 bases). Trimming took 5 bases from V and 0 from J, leaving 10 bases between them. The CDR3 spans 14 residues. CDR1 is LNHDA and CDR2 is SQIVND in the germline V gene (reference sequence). Supplemented by reference TRBV19 and TRBJ1-1, the full variable domain reads DGGITQSPKYLFRKEGQNVTLSCEQNLNHDAMYWYRQDPGQGLRLIYYSQIVNDFQKGDIAEGYSVSREKKESFPLTVTSAQKNPTAFYLCASSWGHLNTEAFFGQGTRLTVV.

This clone is a singleton in its sample. The chain joins TRBV3-1 (or the pseudogene TRBV3-2) to TRBJ1-1; tentatively, D is TRBD1 (6 bases). This CDR3 region has 15 residues. The germline gives CDR1 LGHDT, CDR2 YNNKEL (reference sequence). Trimming took off 8 bases at V and 7 bases at J, with 23 bases between the two ends. In DNA, the CDR3 is TGTGCCAGCCAGCGACATGGAGGGGGGGATAGTGAAGCTTTCTTT. Its protein product is CASQRHGGGDSEAFF.

The chain recombines TRBV24-1 with TRBJ1-1; 8 bases are shared with TRBD1. V lost 9 bases to trimming and J lost 0 bases; unmatched junction nucleotides: 2. Germline CDR1 reads KGHDR; CDR2 reads SFDVKD. The CDR3 is 13 amino acids. The CDR3 spells CATQDRVNTEAFF. In DNA, the CDR3 is TGTGCCACCCAGGACAGGGTGAACACTGAAGCTTTCTTT.

The chain is built from TRBV28 and TRBJ2-3; 9 bases agree with TRBD1. This CDR3 has 17 residues. CDR1 and CDR2 (germline): MDHEN, SYDVKM. V shed 5 bases, J shed 2 bases, and the junction held 11 bases outside the gene matches. CDR3 residues: CASSPLSGTGPTDTQYF. CDR3 nucleotide sequence: TGTGCCAGCAGTCCCCTCTCCGGGACAGGGCCCACAGATACGCAGTATTTT.

This clone was picked up one time. This chain uses TRBV5-8 with TRBJ2-7; possible D gene TRBD1, 5 bases. Germline V CDR1 and CDR2: SGHTS, YDEGEE. CDR3 size: 12 residues. Trimming left V 1 base short and J 7 bases short, with 9 bases between. For the CDR3, the DNA is TGTGCCAGCAGCTTGAGACAGTTGGAGCAGTACTTC. It is translated as CASSLRQLEQYF.